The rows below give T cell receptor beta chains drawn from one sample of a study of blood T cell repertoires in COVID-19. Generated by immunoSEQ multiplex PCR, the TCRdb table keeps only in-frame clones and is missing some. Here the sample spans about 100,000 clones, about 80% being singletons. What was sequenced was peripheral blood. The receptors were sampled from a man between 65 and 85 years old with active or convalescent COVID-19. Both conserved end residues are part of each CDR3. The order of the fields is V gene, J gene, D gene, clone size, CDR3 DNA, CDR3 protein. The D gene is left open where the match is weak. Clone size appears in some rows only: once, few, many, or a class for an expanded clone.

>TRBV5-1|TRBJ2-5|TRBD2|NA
TGCGCCAGCGAGGCGGGAGGTCGGGAGACCCAGTACTTC
CASEAGGRETQYF
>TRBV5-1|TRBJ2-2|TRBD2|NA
TGCGCCAGCAGCTTGGCTAGCGGGAGTGGGGAGCTGTTTTTT
CASSLASGSGELFF
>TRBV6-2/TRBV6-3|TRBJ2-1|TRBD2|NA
TGTGCCAGCAGTCCCGGGACTAGCGCGTACAATGAGCAGTTCTTC
CASSPGTSAYNEQFF
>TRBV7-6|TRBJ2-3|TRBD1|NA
TGTGCCAGCAGCCTAGGGACAGCGAGGTCAGATACGCAGTATTTT
CASSLGTARSDTQYF
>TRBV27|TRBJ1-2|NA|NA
TGTGCCAGCAGTTTCAGGACTAACTATGGCTACACCTTC
CASSFRTNYGYTF
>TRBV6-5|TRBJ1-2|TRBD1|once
TGTGCCAGCAAAGGTGGTTGGGGACAGGGGGATGGCTACACCTTC
CASKGGWGQGDGYTF
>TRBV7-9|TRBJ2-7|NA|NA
TGTGCCAGCAGCTTAGGGGGGACTCGCTCCGGCGAGCAGTACTTC
CASSLGGTRSGEQYF
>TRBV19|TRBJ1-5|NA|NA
TGTGCCAGTAGTATAGACAGGGGCTTCAATCAGCCCCAGCATTTT
CASSIDRGFNQPQHF
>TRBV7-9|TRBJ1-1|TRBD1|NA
TGTGCCAGCAGCTTAGCGGTAGGGCAGGGGGCTAGTGAAGCTTTCTTT
CASSLAVGQGASEAFF
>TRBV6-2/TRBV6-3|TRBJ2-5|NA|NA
TGTGCCAGCAGTTACTCTGGCGGTCCCCAAGAGACCCAGTACTTC
CASSYSGGPQETQYF
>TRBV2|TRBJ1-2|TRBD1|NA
TGTGCCAGCAGTGAACGGAGGGACAGGGGAGCTAACTATGGCTACACCTTC
CASSERRDRGANYGYTF
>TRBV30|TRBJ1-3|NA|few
TGTGCCTGGAGTTTCGGAACAGCTTTCTCTGGAAACACCATATATTTT
CAWSFGTAFSGNTIYF
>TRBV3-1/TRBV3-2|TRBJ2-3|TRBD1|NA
TGTGCCAGCAGCCGAGAGGGGACAGGGGGGGATACGCAGTATTTT
CASSREGTGGDTQYF
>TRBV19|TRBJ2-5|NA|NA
TGTGCCAGTGCGGCCTCAGACCAAGAGACCCAGTACTTC
CASAASDQETQYF
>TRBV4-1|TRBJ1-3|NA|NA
TGCGCCAGCAGCCAAGAGGGGAGGCAGGGAGTGCGGGGAAACACCATATATTTT
CASSQEGRQGVRGNTIYF
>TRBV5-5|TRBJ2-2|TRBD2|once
TGTGCCAGCAGCTTGGTCGGGGGGAGCACCGGGGAGCTGTTTTTT
CASSLVGGSTGELFF
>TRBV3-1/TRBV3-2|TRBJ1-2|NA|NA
TGTGCCAGCAGCCAAGACGTAACAGGGCTGTGGGGCTACACCTTC
CASSQDVTGLWGYTF
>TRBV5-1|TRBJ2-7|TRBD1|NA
TGCGCCAGCAGCTTGGGAGGTTGGGACAGGCCCTACGAGCAGTACTTC
CASSLGGWDRPYEQYF
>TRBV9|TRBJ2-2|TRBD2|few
TGTGCCAGCAGCGTAGGGTGGACTAGAAGGGGAGCCGGGGAGCTGTTTTTT
CASSVGWTRRGAGELFF
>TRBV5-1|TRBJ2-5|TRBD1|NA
TGCGCCAGCAGCTCGGGACAGGTACAAGAGACCCAGTACTTC
CASSSGQVQETQYF
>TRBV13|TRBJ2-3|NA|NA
TGTGCCAGCAGCCATCCTGGGGAGGCAATCACAGATACGCAGTATTTT
CASSHPGEAITDTQYF
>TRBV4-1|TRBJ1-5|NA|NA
TGCGCCAGCAGCCAAGACGGGGGTAGCAATCAGCCCCAGCATTTT
CASSQDGGSNQPQHF
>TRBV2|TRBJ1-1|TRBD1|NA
TGTGCCAGCAGTCATCCCGACAGGGCCTCAGAAGCTTTCTTT
CASSHPDRASEAFF
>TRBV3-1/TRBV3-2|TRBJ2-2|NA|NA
TGTGCCAGCAGCCTCAGGGGTGCCGGGGAGCTGTTTTTT
CASSLRGAGELFF
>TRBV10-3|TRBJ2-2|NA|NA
TGTGCCGGTGGGGGGGGCGCAGAGACCGGGGAGCTGTTTTTT
CAGGGGAETGELFF
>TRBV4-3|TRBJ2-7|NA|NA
TGCGCCAGCAGCCAAGGGAACAGGGATGAGCAGTACTTC
CASSQGNRDEQYF
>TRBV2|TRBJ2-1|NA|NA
TGTGCCAGCAGTGGAGGGTCCCACAATGAGCAGTTCTTC
CASSGGSHNEQFF
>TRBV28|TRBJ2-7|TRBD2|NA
TGTGCCAGCAGTTTAGCGGGAGGGGACTACGAGCAGTACTTC
CASSLAGGDYEQYF
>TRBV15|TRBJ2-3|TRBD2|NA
TGTGCCACCAGCAGAGCGCCTAGCGGGGGGACAGATACGCAGTATTTT
CATSRAPSGGTDTQYF
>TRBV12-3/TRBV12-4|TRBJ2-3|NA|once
TGTGCCAGCAGTGGCGGCGGCACAGATACGCAGTATTTT
CASSGGGTDTQYF
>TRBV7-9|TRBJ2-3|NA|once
TGTGCCAGCAGCTTAGTTCACAGGGGGGGTAGCACAGATACGCAGTATTTT
CASSLVHRGGSTDTQYF
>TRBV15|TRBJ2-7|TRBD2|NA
TGTGCCACCAGCAGGGAAACTGGGACTAGCGGGGAATCCTACGAGCAGTACTTC
CATSRETGTSGESYEQYF
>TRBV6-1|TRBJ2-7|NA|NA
TGTGCCAGCAGTGAAGCTTCTTGGGCCTCAGACTACGAGCAGTACTTC
CASSEASWASDYEQYF
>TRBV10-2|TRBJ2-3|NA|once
TGCGCCAGCAGTGACCGACTCATAACAGATACGCAGTATTTT
CASSDRLITDTQYF
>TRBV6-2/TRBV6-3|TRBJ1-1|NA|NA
TGTGCCAGCAGTGGCCACATGAACACTGAAGCTTTCTTT
CASSGHMNTEAFF
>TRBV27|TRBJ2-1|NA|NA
TGTGCCAGCAGTTCCAGCGGTAATCTCAATGAGCAGTTCTTC
CASSSSGNLNEQFF
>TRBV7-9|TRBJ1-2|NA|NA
TGTGCCAGCAGCTTACCAGGGAACTATGGCTACACCTTC
CASSLPGNYGYTF
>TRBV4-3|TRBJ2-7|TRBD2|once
TGCGCCAGCAGCCAGGGTAGCGGGAGGGACGCCTACGAGCAGTACTTC
CASSQGSGRDAYEQYF
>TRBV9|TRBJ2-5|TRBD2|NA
TGTGCCAGCAGCCCGTCGGGACTAGCGGGGTTCTGGGAGACCCAGTACTTC
CASSPSGLAGFWETQYF
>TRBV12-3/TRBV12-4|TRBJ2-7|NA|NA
TGTGCCAGCAGTCCGGTGGGGGCCCCAGGGTACTTC
CASSPVGAPGYF
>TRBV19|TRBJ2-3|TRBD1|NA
TGTGCCAGTATCACAAGACAGGGTCACACAGATACGCAGTATTTT
CASITRQGHTDTQYF
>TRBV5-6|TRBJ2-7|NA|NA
TGTGCCAGCAGCTTTTCGGGACTCTCCTACGAGCAGTACTTC
CASSFSGLSYEQYF